This T cell receptor beta chain was recorded in a study of T cells after yellow fever vaccination. With V trimmed by 3 bases and J by 1 base, 2 bases remained unmatched. CDR3 length: 17 residues. The germline CDR1 and CDR2 sequences are SGHTA and FQGNSA. TCRdb reprocessed the 5' RACE reads with MiXCR, giving one entry per CDR3 protein. This table has under 600,000 distinct CDR3 sequences, approximately 15% appearing once. Remarks on this clonotype: The antigen is undetermined.

General study results and limits: Most clones from primary vaccination resurfaced after the booster (about 96% CD4, over 85% CD8).

The rearrangement uses TRBV7-2 and TRBJ2-4; 14 nucleotides match TRBD2. This receptor was taken from a man aged 25 to 40 who received the YFV17D yellow fever vaccine. The sample was PBMCs, taken on the day of the yellow fever booster vaccination. CDR3 coding DNA: TGTGCCAGCAGCTTGAGGACTAGCGGGGGGGCCAAAAACATTCAGTACTTC. Its translation: CASSLRTSGGAKNIQYF.